This T cell receptor beta chain was recovered during a study of identical twins. A template switching step contributed a universal primer site, while unique molecular identifiers were present in the cDNA. MiXCR was run by TCRdb on the 5' RACE reads, yielding one entry per CDR3 protein. Of 200,000 to 300,000 distinct CDR3 sequences listed, about 10% are singletons. This CDR3 comprises 13 residues. The germline V and J ends were trimmed by 5 bases and 4 bases, with 12 bases remaining between them. CDR1 SGHRS and CDR2 YFSETQ come from the germline V gene. Notes on this clonotype: Its antigen is as yet unknown.

Notes on the study in general: Abundant cord blood beta clonotypes carried fewer insertions; memory repertoires showed none. There is a chance that invariant MAIT and iNKT cells partially muddied zero-insertion analyses. There was an excess of low generation probability in the out-of-frame alpha sequences that twins shared.

The clonotype originates from a man aged 45-60 years in good health. Material: memory T cells sorted from blood. V usage is TRBV5-1 and J usage is TRBJ1-1; possibly TRBD1 for D (5 bases). CDR3 in amino acids: CASSSGHSTEAFF. CDR3 in DNA: TGCGCCAGCAGTTCCGGACACTCCACTGAAGCTTTCTTT.